These 2 T cell receptor beta chains were sequenced from one sample in a study of regulatory T cells in long-lasting Graves disease listed by TCRdb under 2021. The library was prepared using multiplex PCR. Sequencer: Illumina HiSeq 4000. TCR beta libraries were built with iRepertoire HTBI primers and Arm-PCR amplification of CDR3 regions. TCRdb reran the public reads through fastp at Q25 and MiXCR, keeping productive beta chains. Entries are consolidated by CDR3 protein sequence, retaining the most common genes and DNA. The sample table lists around 500,000 distinct CDR3 sequences, approximately 13% of them with a count of one. 10% of the sample is held by the ten biggest clonotypes. In light of the paper, this sample's time point label describes: newly diagnosed GD, antithyroid drugs for less than 3 months. For both TCR sequencing and RNA sequencing, RNA was extracted from PBMCs using TRIzol. These data also featured in a second study, about T cells in Graves' hyperthyroidism and ophthalmopathy.

Sequencing used peripheral blood mononuclear cells (PBMCs), obtained at new diagnosis, from a patient treated with antithyroid drugs. The receptors here all came from a man aged 25 to 40 with Graves disease. Donor details come from another sample of the same person, matched by shared clones.

This clonotype was found many times. The chain couples TRBV20-1 to TRBJ2-3; D remains ambiguous. V was shortened by 6 bases and J by 2 bases, with 15 bases between the two germline ends. The germline V gene encodes CDR1 DFQATT and CDR2 SNEGSKA (reference sequence). This CDR3 comprises 14 residues. The CDR3 region has the DNA TGCAGTGCCCGAGGAGTAGTCTCCACAGATACGCAGTATTTT. This sequence encodes CSARGVVSTDTQYF.

The sample holds many counts of this clonotype. The CDR3 sequence: CAWTARGQAFF. For the CDR3, the DNA is TGTGCCTGGACCGCCAGGGGCCAAGCTTTCTTT. The V and J genes are TRBV30 and TRBJ1-1; perhaps TRBD1 as D (6 bases). The CDR3 has 11 amino acids. Trimming removed 4 bases at V and 9 bases at J, with 12 bases between. CDR1 is GTSNPN, CDR2 SVGIG, per germline (reference sequence).